This TCR beta chain was observed in a study of T cell repertoires in cytomegalovirus infection. Across the study: Both a matching HLA type and CMV infection were indicated by public TCR beta signatures.

V gave up 5 bases and J gave up 8 bases; unmatched junction bases: 7. Germline CDR1 and CDR2: MDHEN and SYDVKM. CDR3 size: 13 residues. Study-level results: In two of eight donors, the top clonotype was HLA-C-restricted CMV-specific.

TCRdb re-called the reads through MiXCR, storing one row per CDR3 protein. Seen here are fewer than 200,000 distinct CDR3 sequences, approximately 15% observed once, and the top ten hold 27%. This clonotype was found many times. The antigen is undetermined. This receptor was identified in a human donor in good health (CMV status not recorded). Some clones in this sample may be carry-over from other donors' samples. The chain couples TRBV28 to TRBJ1-2; TRBD1 matches 8 bases. Sample: PBMCs. The CDR3 sequence: CASSTRRQGGYTF. The CDR3 DNA reads TGTGCCAGCAGTACACGAAGACAGGGGGGCTACACCTTC.